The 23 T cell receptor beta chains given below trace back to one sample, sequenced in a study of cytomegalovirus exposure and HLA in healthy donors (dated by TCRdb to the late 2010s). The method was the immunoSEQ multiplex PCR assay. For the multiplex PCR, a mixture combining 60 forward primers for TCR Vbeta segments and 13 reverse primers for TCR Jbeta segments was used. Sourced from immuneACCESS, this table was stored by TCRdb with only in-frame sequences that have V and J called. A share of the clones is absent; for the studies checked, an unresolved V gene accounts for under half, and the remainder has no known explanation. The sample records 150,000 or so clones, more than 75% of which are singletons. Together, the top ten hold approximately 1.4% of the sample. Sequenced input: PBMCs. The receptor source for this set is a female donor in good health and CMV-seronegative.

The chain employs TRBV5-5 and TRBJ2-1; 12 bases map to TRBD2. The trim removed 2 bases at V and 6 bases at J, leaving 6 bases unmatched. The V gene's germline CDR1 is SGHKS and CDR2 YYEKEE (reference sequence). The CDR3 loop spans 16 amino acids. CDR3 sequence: CASSLRLAGDLNEQFF. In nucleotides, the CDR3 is TGTGCCAGCAGCTTAAGACTAGCGGGAGACCTCAATGAGCAGTTCTTC.

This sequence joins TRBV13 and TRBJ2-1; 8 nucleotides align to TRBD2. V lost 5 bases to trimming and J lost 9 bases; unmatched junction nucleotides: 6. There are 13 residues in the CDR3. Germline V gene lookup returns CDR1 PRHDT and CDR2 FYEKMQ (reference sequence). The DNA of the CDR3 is TGTGCCAGCAGCCTGGCGGGGGGCGGTGAGCAGTTCTTC. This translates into CASSLAGGGEQFF.

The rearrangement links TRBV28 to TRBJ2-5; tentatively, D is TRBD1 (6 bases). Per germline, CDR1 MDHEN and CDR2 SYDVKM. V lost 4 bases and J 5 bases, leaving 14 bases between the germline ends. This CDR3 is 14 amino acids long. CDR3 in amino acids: CASSSAGAVETQYF. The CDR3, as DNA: TGTGCCAGCAGTTCGGCAGGGGCCGTTGAGACCCAGTACTTC.

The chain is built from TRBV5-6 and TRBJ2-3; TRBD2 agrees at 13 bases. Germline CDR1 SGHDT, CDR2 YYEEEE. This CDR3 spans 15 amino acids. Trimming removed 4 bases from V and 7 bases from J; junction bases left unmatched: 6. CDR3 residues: CASSQTSGRVYTQYF. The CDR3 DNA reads TGTGCCAGCAGCCAAACTAGCGGGAGGGTATATACGCAGTATTTT.

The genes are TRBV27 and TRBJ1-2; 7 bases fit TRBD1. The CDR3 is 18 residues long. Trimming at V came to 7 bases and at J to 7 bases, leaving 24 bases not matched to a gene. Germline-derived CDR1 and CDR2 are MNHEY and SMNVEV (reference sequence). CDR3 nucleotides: TGTGCCAGCACAAAGGGGGTTTACAGGGGCACGAAGAGTGCTGGCTACACCTTC. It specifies CASTKGVYRGTKSAGYTF.

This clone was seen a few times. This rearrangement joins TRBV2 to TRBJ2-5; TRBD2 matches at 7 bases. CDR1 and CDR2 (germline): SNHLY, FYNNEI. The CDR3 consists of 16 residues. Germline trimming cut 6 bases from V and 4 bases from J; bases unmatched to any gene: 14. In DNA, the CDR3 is TGTGCCAGCAGGTGGGGGACTACGCGTTCGGGAGAGACCCAGTACTTC. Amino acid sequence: CASRWGTTRSGETQYF.

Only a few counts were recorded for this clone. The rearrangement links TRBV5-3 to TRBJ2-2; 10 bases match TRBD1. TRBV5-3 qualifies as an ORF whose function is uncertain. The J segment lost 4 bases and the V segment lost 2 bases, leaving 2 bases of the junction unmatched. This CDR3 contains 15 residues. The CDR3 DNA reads TGTGCCAGAAGCTTACGACAGGGGGCCACCGGGGAGCTGTTTTTT. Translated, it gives CARSLRQGATGELFF.

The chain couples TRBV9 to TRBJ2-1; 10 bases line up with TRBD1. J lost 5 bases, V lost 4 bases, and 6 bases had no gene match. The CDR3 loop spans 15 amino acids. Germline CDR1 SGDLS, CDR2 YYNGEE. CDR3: CASSTDRGRHNEQFF. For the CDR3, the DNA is TGTGCCAGCAGCACCGACAGGGGGCGCCACAATGAGCAGTTCTTC.

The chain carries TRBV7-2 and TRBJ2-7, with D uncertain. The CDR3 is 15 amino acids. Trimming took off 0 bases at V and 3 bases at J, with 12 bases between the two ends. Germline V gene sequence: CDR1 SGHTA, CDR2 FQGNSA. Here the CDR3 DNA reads TGTGCCAGCAGCTTAGCGCGTGTCGGTGTCTACGAGCAGTACTTC. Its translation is CASSLARVGVYEQYF.

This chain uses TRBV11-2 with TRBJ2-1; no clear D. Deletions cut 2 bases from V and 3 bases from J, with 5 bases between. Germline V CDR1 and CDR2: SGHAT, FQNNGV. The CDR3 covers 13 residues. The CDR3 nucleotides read TGTGCCAGCAGCTTAATTCTCTACAATGAGCAGTTCTTC. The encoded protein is CASSLILYNEQFF.

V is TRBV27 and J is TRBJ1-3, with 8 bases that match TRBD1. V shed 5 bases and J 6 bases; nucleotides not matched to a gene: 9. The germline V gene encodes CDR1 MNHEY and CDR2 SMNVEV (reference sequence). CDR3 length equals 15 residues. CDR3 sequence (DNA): TGTGCCAGCAGTCCATGGGGGACAGGAGAAAACACCATATATTTT. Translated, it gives CASSPWGTGENTIYF.

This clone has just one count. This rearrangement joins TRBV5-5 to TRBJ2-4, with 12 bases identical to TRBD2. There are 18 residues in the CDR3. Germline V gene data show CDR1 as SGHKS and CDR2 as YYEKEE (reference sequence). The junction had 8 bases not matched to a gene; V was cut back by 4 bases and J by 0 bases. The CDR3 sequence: CASSPGTSGSLAKNIQYF. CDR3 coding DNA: TGTGCCAGCAGCCCCGGGACTAGCGGGTCTCTAGCCAAAAACATTCAGTACTTC. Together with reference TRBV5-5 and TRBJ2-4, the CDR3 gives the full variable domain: DAGVTQSPTHLIKTRGQQVTLRCSPISGHKSVSWYQQVLGQGPQFIFQYYEKEERGRGNFPDRFSARQFPNYSSELNVNALLLGDSALYLCASSPGTSGSLAKNIQYFGAGTRLSVL.

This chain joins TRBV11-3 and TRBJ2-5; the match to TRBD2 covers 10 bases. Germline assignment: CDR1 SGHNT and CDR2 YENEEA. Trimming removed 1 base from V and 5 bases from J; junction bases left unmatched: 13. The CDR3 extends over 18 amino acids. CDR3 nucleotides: TGTGCCAGCAGCTTAGGGGCATTGTCGGCTAGCGGGAGTGAGACCCAGTACTTC. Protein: CASSLGALSASGSETQYF.

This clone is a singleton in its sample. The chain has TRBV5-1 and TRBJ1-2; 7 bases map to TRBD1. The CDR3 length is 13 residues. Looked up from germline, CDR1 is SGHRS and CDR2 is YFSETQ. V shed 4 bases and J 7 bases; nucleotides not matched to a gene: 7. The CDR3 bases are TGCGCCAGCAGCGGGACAGTTGCGGTTGGCTACACCTTC. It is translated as CASSGTVAVGYTF.

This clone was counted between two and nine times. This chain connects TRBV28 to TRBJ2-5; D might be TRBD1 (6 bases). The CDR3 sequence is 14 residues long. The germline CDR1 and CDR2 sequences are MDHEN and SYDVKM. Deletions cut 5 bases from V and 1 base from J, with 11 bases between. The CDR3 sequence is CASSTADSQETQYF. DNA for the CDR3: TGTGCCAGCAGTACTGCGGACAGCCAAGAGACCCAGTACTTC.

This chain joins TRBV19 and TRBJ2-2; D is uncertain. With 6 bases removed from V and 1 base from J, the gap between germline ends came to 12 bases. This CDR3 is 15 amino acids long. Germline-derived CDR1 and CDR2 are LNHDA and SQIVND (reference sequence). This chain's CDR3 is CASSFPGQNTGELFF. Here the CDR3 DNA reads TGTGCCAGTAGCTTCCCTGGCCAGAACACCGGGGAGCTGTTTTTT.

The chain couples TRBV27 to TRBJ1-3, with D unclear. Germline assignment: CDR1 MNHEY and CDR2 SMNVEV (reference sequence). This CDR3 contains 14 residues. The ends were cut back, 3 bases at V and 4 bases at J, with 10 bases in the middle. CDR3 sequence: CASSFTPRGNTIYF. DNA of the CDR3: TGTGCCAGCAGTTTCACCCCCAGAGGAAACACCATATATTTT.

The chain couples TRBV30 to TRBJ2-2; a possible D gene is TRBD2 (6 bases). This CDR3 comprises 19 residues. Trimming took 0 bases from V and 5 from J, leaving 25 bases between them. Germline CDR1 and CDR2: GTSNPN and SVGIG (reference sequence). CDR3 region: CAWSVLTDSNGSKTGELFF. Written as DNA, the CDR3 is TGTGCCTGGAGTGTACTTACGGATTCCAACGGGAGTAAAACCGGGGAGCTGTTTTTT.

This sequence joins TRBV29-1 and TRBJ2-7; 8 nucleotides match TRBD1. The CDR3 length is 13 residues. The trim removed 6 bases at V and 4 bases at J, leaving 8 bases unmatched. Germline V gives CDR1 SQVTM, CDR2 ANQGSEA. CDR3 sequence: CSVGGQAIYEQYF. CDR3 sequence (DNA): TGCAGCGTGGGGGGACAGGCCATTTACGAGCAGTACTTC.

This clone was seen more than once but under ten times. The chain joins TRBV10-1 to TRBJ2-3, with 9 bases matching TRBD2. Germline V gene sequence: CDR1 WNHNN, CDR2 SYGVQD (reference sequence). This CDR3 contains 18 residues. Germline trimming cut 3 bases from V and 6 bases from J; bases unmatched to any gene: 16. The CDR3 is CASSDPASGDPSEDTQYF. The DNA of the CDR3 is TGCGCCAGCAGTGACCCGGCTAGCGGGGACCCATCGGAGGATACGCAGTATTTT.

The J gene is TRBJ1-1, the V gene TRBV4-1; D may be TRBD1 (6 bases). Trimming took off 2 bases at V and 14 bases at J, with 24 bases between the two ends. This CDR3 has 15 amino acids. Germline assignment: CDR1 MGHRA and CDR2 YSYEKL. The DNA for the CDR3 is TGCGCCAGCAGCCAATTTTCAGGGGACCGAACCTTGGACTTCTTT. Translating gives CASSQFSGDRTLDFF.

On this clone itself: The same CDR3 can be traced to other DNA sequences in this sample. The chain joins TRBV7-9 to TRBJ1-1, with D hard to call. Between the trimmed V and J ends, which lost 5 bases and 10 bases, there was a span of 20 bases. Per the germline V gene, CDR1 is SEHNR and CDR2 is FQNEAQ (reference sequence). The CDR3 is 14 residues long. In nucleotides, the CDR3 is TGTGCCAGCAGCCCCCGAAGTGAAGCACGGGTAGCTTTCTTT. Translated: CASSPRSEARVAFF.

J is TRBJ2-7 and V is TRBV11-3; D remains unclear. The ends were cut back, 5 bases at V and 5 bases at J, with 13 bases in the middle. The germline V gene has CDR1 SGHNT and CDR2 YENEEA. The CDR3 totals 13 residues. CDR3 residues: CASSKSTAHEQYF. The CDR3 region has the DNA TGTGCCAGCAGCAAGAGCACCGCCCACGAGCAGTACTTC.